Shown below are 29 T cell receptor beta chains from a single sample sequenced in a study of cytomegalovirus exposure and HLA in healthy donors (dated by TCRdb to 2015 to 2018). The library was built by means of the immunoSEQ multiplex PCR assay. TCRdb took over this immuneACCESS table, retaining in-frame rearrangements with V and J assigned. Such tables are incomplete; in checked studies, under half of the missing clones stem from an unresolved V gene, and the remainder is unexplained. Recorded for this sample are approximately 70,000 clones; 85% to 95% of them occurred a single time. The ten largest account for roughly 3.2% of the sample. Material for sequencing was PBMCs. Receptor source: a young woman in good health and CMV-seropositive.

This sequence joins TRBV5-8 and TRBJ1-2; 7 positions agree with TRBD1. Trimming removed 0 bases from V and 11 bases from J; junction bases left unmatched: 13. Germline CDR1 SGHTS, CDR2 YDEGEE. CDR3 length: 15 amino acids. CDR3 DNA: TGTGCCAGCAGCTTGGTGACCGGGACAGCTGCCGCGTACACCTTC. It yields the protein CASSLVTGTAAAYTF.

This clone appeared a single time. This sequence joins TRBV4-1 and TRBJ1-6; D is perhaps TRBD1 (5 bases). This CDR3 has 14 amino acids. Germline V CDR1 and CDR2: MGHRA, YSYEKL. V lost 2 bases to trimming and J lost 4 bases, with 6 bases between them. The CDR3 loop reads CASSQRGYNSPLHF. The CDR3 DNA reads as TGCGCCAGCAGCCAACGGGGGTATAATTCACCCCTCCACTTT.

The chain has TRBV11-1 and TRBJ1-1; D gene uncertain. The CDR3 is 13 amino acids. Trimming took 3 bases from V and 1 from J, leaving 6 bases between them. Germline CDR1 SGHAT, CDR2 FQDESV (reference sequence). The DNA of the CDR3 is TGTGCCAGCAGCTTGGCAGAGAACACTGAAGCTTTCTTT. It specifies CASSLAENTEAFF. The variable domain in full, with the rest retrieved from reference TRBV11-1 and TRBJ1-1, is EAEVAQSPRYKITEKSQAVAFWCDPISGHATLYWYRQILGQGPELLVQFQDESVVDDSQLPKDRFSAERLKGVDSTLKIQPAELGDSAMYLCASSLAENTEAFFGQGTRLTVV.

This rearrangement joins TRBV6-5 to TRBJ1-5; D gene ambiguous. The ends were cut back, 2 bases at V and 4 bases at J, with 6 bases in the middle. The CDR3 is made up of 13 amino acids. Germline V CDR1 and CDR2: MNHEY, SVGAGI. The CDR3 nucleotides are TGTGCCAGCAGTTACAGGAGTAATCAGCCCCAGCATTTT. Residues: CASSYRSNQPQHF.

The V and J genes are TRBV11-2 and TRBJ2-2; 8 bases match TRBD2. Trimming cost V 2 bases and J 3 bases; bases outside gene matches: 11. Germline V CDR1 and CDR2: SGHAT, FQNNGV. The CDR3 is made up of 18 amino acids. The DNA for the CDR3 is TGTGCCAGCAGCTTATTTACCGGGGGGGCCCGTCACACCGGGGAGCTGTTTTTT. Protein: CASSLFTGGARHTGELFF. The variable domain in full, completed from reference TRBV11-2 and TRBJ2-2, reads EAGVAQSPRYKIIEKRQSVAFWCNPISGHATLYWYQQILGQGPKLLIQFQNNGVVDDSQLPKDRFSAERLKGVDSTLKIQPAKLEDSAVYLCASSLFTGGARHTGELFFGEGSRLTVL.

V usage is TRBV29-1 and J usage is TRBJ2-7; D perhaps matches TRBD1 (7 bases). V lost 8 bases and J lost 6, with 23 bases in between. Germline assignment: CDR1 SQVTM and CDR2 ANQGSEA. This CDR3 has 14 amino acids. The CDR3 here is CSFLTVGGGREQYF. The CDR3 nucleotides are TGCAGCTTCTTAACGGTAGGAGGGGGCCGCGAGCAGTACTTC.

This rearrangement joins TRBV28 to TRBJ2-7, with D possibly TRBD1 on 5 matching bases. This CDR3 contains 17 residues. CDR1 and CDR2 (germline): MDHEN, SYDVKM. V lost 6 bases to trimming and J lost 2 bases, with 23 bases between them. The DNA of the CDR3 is TGTGCCAGCAGCCCTTGGCAGGGTGGAGTGCCGACCTACGAGCAGTACTTC. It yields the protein CASSPWQGGVPTYEQYF.

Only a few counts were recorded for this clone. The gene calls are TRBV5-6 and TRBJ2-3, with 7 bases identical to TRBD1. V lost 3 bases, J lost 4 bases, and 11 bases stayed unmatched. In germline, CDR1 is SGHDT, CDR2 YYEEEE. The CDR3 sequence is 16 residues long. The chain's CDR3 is CASSSETGPRADTQYF. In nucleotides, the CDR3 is TGTGCCAGCAGCTCAGAGACAGGGCCTCGAGCAGATACGCAGTATTTT.

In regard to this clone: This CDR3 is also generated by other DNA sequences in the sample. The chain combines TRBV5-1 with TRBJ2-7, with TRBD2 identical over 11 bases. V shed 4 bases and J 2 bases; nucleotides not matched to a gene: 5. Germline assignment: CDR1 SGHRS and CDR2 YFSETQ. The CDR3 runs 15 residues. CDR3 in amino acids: CASSRLGLAAYEQYF. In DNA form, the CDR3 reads TGCGCCAGCAGCAGACTGGGACTAGCGGCCTACGAGCAGTACTTC.

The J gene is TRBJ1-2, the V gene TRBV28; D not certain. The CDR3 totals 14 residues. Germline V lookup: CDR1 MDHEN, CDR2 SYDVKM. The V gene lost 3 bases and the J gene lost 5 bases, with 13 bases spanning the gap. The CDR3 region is CASSLRKASYGYTF. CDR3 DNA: TGTGCCAGCAGTTTGAGGAAAGCCTCATATGGCTACACCTTC.

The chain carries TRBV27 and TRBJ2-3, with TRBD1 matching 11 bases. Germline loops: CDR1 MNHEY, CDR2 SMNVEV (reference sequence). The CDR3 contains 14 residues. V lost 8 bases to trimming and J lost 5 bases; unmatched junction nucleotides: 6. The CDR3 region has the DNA TGTGCCAGCTCACGGGACAGGGGGTTAGATACGCAGTATTTT. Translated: CASSRDRGLDTQYF.

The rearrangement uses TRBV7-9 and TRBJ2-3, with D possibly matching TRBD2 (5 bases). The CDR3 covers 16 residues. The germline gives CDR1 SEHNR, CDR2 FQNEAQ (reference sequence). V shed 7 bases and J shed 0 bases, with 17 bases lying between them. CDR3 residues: CASTQARGSSTDTQYF. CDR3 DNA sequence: TGTGCCAGCACACAAGCCCGGGGTTCTAGCACAGATACGCAGTATTTT.

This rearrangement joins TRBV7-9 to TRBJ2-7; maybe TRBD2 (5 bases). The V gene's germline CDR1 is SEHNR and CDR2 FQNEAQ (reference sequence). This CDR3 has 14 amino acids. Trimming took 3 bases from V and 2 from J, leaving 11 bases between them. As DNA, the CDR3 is TGTGCCAGCAGCTTCGACGGGAAGGCCTACGAGCAGTACTTC. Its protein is CASSFDGKAYEQYF.

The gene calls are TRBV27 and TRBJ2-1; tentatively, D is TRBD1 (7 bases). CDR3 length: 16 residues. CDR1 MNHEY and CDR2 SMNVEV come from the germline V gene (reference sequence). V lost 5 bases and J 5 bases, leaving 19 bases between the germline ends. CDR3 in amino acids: CASSRGTAKAHNEQFF. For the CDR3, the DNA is TGTGCCAGCAGTCGGGGGACAGCCAAGGCCCACAATGAGCAGTTCTTC.

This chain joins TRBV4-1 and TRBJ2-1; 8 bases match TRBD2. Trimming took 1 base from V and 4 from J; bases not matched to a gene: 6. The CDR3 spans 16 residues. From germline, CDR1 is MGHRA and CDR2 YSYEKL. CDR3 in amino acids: CASSQGSGLEYNEQFF. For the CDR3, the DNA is TGCGCCAGCAGCCAAGGGTCGGGACTAGAATACAATGAGCAGTTCTTC.

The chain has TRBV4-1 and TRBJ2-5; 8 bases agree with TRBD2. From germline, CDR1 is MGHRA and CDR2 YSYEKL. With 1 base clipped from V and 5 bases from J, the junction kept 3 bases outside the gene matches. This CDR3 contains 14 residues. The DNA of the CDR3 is TGCGCCAGCAGCCAAGTGGCTAGCGGGGAGACCCAGTACTTC. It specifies CASSQVASGETQYF.

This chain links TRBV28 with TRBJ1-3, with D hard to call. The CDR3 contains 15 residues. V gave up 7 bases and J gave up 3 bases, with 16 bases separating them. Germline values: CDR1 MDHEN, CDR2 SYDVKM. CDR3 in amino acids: CASIPGGSYGNTIYF. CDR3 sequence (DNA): TGTGCCAGCATTCCGGGAGGGTCTTATGGAAACACCATATATTTT.

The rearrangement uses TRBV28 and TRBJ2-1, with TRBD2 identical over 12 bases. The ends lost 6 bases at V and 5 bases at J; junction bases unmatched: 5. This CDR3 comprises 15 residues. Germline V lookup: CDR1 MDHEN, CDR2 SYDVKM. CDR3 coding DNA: TGTGCCAGCAGCCCTAGCGGGAGGGCCCACAATGAGCAGTTCTTC. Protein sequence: CASSPSGRAHNEQFF.

CDR3 region: CASSPLRQDRRVPYGYTF. The DNA of the CDR3 is TGTGCCAGCAGCCCCCTCCGCCAGGACAGGCGAGTTCCCTATGGCTACACCTTC. V usage is TRBV11-2 and J usage is TRBJ1-2, with TRBD1 identical over 7 bases. The trim removed 5 bases at V and 4 bases at J, leaving 19 bases unmatched. Looked up from germline, CDR1 is SGHAT and CDR2 is FQNNGV. This CDR3 region has 18 residues.

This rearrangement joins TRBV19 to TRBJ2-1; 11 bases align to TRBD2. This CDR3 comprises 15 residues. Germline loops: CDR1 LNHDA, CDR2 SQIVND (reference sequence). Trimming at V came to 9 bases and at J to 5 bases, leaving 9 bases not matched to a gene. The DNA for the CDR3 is TGTGCCAGAAAGAGTGCGGGACTAGCGGACAATGAGCAGTTCTTC. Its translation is CARKSAGLADNEQFF.

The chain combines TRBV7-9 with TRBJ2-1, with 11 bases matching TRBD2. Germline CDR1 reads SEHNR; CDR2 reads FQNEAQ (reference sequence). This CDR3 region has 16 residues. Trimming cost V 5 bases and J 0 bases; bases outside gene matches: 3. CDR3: CASSAGTSGSYNEQFF. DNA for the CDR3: TGTGCCAGCAGCGCCGGGACTAGCGGCTCCTACAATGAGCAGTTCTTC.

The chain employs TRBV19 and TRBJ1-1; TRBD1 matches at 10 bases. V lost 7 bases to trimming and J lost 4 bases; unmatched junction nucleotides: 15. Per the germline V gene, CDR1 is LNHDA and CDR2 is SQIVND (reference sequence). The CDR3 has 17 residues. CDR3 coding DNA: TGTGCCAGTATCCTCGGACAGGGGGTTGGTGTAGGCACTGAAGCTTTCTTT. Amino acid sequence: CASILGQGVGVGTEAFF.

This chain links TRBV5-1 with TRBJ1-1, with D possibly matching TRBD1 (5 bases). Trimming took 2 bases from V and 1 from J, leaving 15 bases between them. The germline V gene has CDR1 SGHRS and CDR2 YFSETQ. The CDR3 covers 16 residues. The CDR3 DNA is TGCGCCAGCAGCTTTAACAGGAATACTCGGAACACTGAAGCTTTCTTT. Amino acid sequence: CASSFNRNTRNTEAFF.

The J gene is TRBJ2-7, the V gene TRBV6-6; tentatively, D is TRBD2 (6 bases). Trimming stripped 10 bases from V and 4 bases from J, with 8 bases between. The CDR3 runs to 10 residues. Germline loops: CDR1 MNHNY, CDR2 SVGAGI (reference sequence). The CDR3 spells CATGTYEQYF. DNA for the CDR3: TGTGCCACAGGGACTTACGAGCAGTACTTC.

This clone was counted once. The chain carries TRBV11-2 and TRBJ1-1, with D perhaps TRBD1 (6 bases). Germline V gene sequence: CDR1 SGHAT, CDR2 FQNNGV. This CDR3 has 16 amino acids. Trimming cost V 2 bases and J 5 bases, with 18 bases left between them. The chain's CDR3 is CASSLSGRGARTEAFF. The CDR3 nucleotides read TGTGCCAGCAGCTTATCGGGGCGGGGGGCTCGGACTGAAGCTTTCTTT.

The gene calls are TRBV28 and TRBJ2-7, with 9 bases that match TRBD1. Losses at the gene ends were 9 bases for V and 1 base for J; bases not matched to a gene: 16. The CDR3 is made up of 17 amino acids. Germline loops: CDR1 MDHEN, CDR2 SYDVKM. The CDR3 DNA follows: TGTGCCAGATTAATACAGGGGGCACTTGCTTTTTCCTACGAGCAGTACTTC. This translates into CARLIQGALAFSYEQYF.

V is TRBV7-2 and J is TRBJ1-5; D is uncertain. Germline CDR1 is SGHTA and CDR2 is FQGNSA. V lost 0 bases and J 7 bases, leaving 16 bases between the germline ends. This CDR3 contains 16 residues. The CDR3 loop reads CASSLAPGGMGQPQHF. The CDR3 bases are TGTGCCAGCAGCTTAGCCCCCGGAGGAATGGGACAGCCCCAGCATTTT.

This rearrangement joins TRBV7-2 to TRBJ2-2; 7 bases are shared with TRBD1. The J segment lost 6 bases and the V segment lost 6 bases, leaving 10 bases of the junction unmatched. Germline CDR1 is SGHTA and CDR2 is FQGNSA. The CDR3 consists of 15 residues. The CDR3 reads CASRWTPQGAGELFF. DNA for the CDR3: TGTGCCAGCAGATGGACTCCCCAGGGGGCCGGGGAGCTGTTTTTT. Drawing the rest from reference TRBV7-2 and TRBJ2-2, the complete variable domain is GAGVSQSPSNKVTEKGKDVELRCDPISGHTALYWYRQSLGQGLEFLIYFQGNSAPDKSGLPSDRFSAERTGGSVSTLTIQRTQQEDSAVYLCASRWTPQGAGELFFGEGSRLTVL.

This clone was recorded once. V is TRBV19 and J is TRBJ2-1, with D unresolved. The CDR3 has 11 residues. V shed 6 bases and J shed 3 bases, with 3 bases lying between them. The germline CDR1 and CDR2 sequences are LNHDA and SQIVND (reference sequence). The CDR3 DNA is TGTGCCAGTAGCCGCTACAATGAGCAGTTCTTC. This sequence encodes CASSRYNEQFF.